This T cell receptor (beta chain) derives from a study of blood T cell repertoires in COVID-19. Study at large: Samples of COVID-19 (acute and convalescent) were obtained from the United States, Italy and Spain.

Some clones are missing from TCRdb's copy, which holds only in-frame ones; the method was immunoSEQ multiplex PCR. The sample includes 150,000 to 160,000 clones, about 80% of them seen just once. CDR1 is KGHSY and CDR2 is FQNENV in the germline V gene. V lost 0 bases, J lost 7 bases, and 12 bases lay in between. The CDR3 length is 15 residues. Sequencing input: peripheral blood. The V and J genes are TRBV16 and TRBJ1-4; D might be TRBD1 (5 bases). This clonotype was obtained from a man aged 60-69 years with acute or convalescent COVID-19. CDR3 loop: CASSQSAGSGEKLFF. Written as DNA, the CDR3 is TGTGCCAGCAGCCAATCGGCAGGGTCGGGTGAAAAACTGTTTTTT.